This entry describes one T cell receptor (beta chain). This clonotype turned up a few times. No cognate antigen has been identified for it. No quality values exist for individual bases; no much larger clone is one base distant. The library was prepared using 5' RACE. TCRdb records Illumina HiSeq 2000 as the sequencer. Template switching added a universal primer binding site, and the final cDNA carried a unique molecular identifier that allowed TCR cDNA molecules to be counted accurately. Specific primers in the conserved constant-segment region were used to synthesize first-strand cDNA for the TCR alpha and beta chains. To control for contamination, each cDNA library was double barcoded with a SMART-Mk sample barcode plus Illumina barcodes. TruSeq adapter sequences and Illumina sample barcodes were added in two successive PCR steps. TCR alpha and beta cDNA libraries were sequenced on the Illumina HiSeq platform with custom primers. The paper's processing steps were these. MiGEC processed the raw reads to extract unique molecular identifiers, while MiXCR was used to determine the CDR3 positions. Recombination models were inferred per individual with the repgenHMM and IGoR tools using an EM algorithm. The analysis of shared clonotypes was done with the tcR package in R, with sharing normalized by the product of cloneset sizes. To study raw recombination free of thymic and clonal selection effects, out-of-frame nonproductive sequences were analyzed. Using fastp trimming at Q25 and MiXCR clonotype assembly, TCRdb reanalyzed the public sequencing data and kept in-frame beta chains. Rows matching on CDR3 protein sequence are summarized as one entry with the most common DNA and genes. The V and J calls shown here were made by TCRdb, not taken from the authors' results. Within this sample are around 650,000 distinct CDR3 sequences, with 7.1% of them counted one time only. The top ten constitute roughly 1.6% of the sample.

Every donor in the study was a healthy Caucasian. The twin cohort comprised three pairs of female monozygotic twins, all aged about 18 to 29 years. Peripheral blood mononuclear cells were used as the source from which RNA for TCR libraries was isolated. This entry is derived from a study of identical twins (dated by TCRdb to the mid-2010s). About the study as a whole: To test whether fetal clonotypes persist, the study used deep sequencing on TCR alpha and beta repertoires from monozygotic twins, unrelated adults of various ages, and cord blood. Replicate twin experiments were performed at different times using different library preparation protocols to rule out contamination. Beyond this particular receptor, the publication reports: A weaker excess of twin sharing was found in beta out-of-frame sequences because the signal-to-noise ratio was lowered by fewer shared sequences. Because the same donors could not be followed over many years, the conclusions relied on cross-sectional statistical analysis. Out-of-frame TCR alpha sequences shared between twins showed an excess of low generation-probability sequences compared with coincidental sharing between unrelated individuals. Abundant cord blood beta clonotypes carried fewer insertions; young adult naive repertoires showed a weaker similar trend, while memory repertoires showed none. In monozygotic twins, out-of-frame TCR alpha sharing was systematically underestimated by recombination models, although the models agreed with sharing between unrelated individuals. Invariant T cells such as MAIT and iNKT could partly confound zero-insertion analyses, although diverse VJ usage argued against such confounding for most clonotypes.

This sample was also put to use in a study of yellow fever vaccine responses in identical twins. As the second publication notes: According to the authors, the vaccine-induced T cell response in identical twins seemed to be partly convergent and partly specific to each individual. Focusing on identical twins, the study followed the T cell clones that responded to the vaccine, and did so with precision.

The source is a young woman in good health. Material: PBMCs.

The DNA sequence is TGTGCCAGCAGCCAACGTCCCTATGGCTACACCTTC. The resulting protein is CASSQRPYGYTF. The chain employs TRBV9 and TRBJ1-2; the D gene assignment is ambiguous. CDR3 length: 12 amino acids, cysteine to phenylalanine. Only CDR3 DNA remains: 36 bases, in frame from the first base. V sheds 4 bases and J sheds 4 bases, leaving 8 bases between their ends. From a lookup of the germline V gene, CDR1 and CDR2 are SGDLS and YYNGEE. Beyond the CDR3, the reference TRBV9 and TRBJ1-2 genes provide the residues; the full variable domain reads: DSGVTQTPKHLITATGQRVTLRCSPRSGDLSVYWYQQSLDQGLQFLIQYYNGEERAKGNILERFSAQQFPDLHSELNLSSLELGDSALYFCASSQRPYGYTFGSGTRLTVV.